This TCR beta chain was sequenced in a study of immune cell composition in non-small cell lung cancer. Normal lung was taken at the farthest possible site, at least 3 cm from tumour. Genomic DNA came from frozen unsorted single-cell suspensions. Method: immunoSEQ multiplex PCR; TCRdb's copy keeps in-frame clones and lacks some. The sample holds over 1,500 clones, 55% to 65% seen once. The CDR3 extends over 13 amino acids. Looked up from germline, CDR1 is KGHSH and CDR2 is LQKENI. The V gene lost 2 bases and the J gene lost 10 bases, with 14 bases spanning the gap. The chain joins TRBV18 to TRBJ2-5, with D possibly being TRBD1 (5 bases). What was sequenced was non-adjacent lung tissue. This sequence originates from a human donor with non-small cell lung cancer. CDR3 bases: TGTGCCAGCTCACCATCCAGGGAAGTTGGCCAGTACTTC. Its protein is CASSPSREVGQYF. Full variable domain (outside the CDR3, taken from reference TRBV18 and TRBJ2-5): NAGVMQNPRHLVRRRGQEARLRCSPMKGHSHVYWYRQLPEEGLKFMVYLQKENIIDESGMPKERFSAEFPKEGPSILRIQQVVRGDSAAYFCASSPSREVGQYFGPGTRLLVL.